This TCR beta chain was captured in a study of cytomegalovirus exposure and HLA in healthy donors (dated by TCRdb to the late 2010s). As for the study more broadly: In an earlier analysis of 587 of the donors, around 290 Gb of sequence data and approximately 100 million unique TCR beta sequences from about 179 million T cells were reported. All discovery cohort repertoires had been generated on a single sequencing platform. In addition to the first cohort of approximately 670 subjects, a separate validation cohort of over 90 different subjects was used. Among the approximately 400 genotyped donors, around 81% belonged to the genetic ancestry cluster associated with self-reported Caucasian donors. Rather than using new phenotypic data, the later analysis identified candidate immune exposures from TCR beta sequences and from how often those sequences occurred across donors. HLA typing included class I and class II loci at four-digit resolution. Among around 400 genotyped donors of the cohort, an average of roughly 230,000 unique TCR beta nucleotide sequences was sequenced per donor, of which about 19% were non-productive. To decide whether each TCR beta V gene segment behaved as functional or pseudogenic, an earlier analysis of approximately 590 of the donors relied on high-throughput TCR beta sequencing. Roughly 300 gigabases of sequencing data and approximately 91 million unique TCR sequences made up an early release that covered several hundred HLA-typed donors. Several DR-DQ haplotypes were treated as single units for association and clustering because of strong linkage in the cohort. The study used immunosequencing to profile the T cell repertoires of hundreds of subjects and linked those repertoires to cytomegalovirus serostatus. The number of typed donors differed by locus: roughly 620-630 for A, B, C, DRB1 and DQB1; approximately 540 for DQA1; some 590 for DPA1; and about 450 for DPB1. The study combined high-throughput TCR immunosequencing, statistical association of individual TCRs with disease status, and machine learning to predict cytomegalovirus infection status. A later genetic analysis took genome-wide SNP genotypes for about 55% of the roughly 670 donors and used that subset as a discovery cohort. Donor age, sex, ethnicity and CMV serostatus were compiled alongside the repertoire data. A later analysis re-analyzed previously published TCR beta repertoires from 666 donors and added high-resolution HLA genotyping to study TCR occurrence patterns. The study was designed to test whether signatures of past pathogen exposure could be identified by cataloging public T cell receptors. General findings and caveats noted by the study authors: V-gene and J-gene trimming of TCR beta chains was associated with a missense DCLRE1C variant in a later genetic analysis, and the association was replicated in an independent cohort. Correlated functional status among segregating V segments might reflect linkage disequilibrium, but an unknown experimental factor could not be ruled out. The authors suggested that the approach could potentially be generalized to other disease states and immunological phenotypes. Broadly in line with IMGT annotations, most TCR beta V segments showed up in productive rearrangements about 87% or about 30% of the time in an earlier analysis of several hundred of the donors. A later analysis found that TCR association rates varied across HLA loci, with DRB1 alleles showing the most associated TCRs and HLA-C alleles the fewest. In a later analysis, HLA-associated TCR beta chains showed more clonal expansion and lower generation probabilities than non-associated chains that were equally common. A group of highly shared sequence variants was considered likely to be a technical artifact of the sequencing pipeline. According to a later analysis, parvovirus B19, influenza, CMV and Epstein-Barr virus appeared linked to several top co-occurrence clusters. In a later genetic analysis, fewer N-insertions in productive TCRs were reported among donors in an Asian-associated ancestry cluster than the approximately 630-donor mean. Most CMV-associated TCR beta chains appeared to be HLA-restricted in a later analysis, and the HLA associations seemed to be driven largely by CMV exposure. In vitro tests confirmed that a few of the cytomegalovirus-associated TCR beta chains recognize cytomegalovirus antigens. The classifier was reported to diagnose cytomegalovirus status with high specificity and sensitivity in both the original cohort and the validation cohort. Because HLA typing was unavailable for some donors at each locus, only the typed subset was used in association tests. Presence/absence analyses assumed roughly uniform sequencing depth across donors, an assumption that may not hold. Some IMGT-functional V segments, including TRBV6-2 and TRBV6-3, could not be distinguished by the 87-base-pair reads and were therefore excluded. At a false discovery rate of 0.05, a later analysis linked approximately 18,000 TCR beta sequences to specific HLA alleles. Immune exposure information for the cohort was limited to CMV serostatus. Roughly 17 rarely observed V segments, including chromosome 9 orphons, were excluded from the earlier analysis of some 590 of the donors because counts were too low. Across donors, most TCR sequences were observed very rarely, whereas some public TCRs were present in many individuals. A further reported finding was that TCR beta sequences accurately predicted the HLA-A and HLA-B alleles for most subjects in the first cohort. Strong co-occurrence of HLA alleles, especially DR and DQ, made assigning TCR associations to individual alleles difficult. In this cohort, only TCR beta chains were sequenced, and detectable features were limited by the absence of alpha or paired-chain data. The study listed 170 or so TCR beta chains as associated with cytomegalovirus.

The cohort was made up of about 610 healthy bone marrow donors. Cohort members were all nominally healthy when sampled, although unrecorded immune exposures were likely present. The donor tested CMV seronegative, placing the donor among the 300 to 450 seronegative members of the cohort. Every donor gave a peripheral blood sample, and the peripheral blood mononuclear cells from that sample were used for TCR beta sequencing. The Qiagen DNeasy Blood Extraction Kit was used to extract genomic DNA from the blood cell samples. Taken from cysteine to phenylalanine, the CDR3 has 14 residues. The read is trimmed to its CDR3 DNA, 42 bases read in frame from base 1. V and J lose 2 bases and 3 bases, and a span of 11 bases separates them. CDR1 and CDR2 were assigned from the germline V gene as MNHEY and SVGAGI. The library was built by means of the immunoSEQ multiplex PCR assay. For the multiplex PCR, a mixture combining 60 forward primers for TCR Vbeta segments and 13 reverse primers for TCR Jbeta segments was used. A multiplex PCR assay on genomic DNA amplified the CDR3 region of rearranged TCR beta genes. Amplified TCR beta libraries were sequenced as 87-base-pair reads on the Illumina HiSeq System. As for the original processing: A later analysis tallied roughly 80 million unique TCR beta chains across the 666 repertoires, and approximately 11 million of those chains were shared by two or more donors. Raw reads were error-corrected and collapsed into unique sequences with a nearest-neighbor algorithm that merged closely related sequences to remove PCR and sequencing errors. CDR3 sequences were aligned to IMGT reference sequences to assign V, D and J gene segments. For a sequence to be retained, at least a six-nucleotide match to both a V gene segment and a J gene segment was required. A rearrangement was called productive if the CDR3 had no stop codons and remained in frame with V and J, and every other rearrangement was called non-productive. Following IMGT convention, CDR3 was defined as the stretch from the second conserved V-encoded cysteine up to the conserved J-encoded phenylalanine. Sequences without an unambiguous match to a single V gene segment were excluded from the earlier analysis of approximately 600 of the donors. An earlier analysis of 500 to 600 of the donors classified V segments as functional when productive rearrangements were above 56.7% and as segregating when the standard deviation between donors was above 5%. A statistical classification framework was built to diagnose cytomegalovirus status from the catalog of TCR beta chain sequences. In a later analysis, V and J genes were assigned by comparing TCR nucleotide sequences against IMGT/GENE-DB human TR gene sequences. A later analysis assigned CDR3 sequences and most-parsimonious VDJ recombination scenarios with the TCRdist pipeline. A later analysis defined each TCR beta chain by its CDR3 amino acid sequence plus V-gene family, and excluded reads lacking a unique V-gene family. A later analysis removed several hundred highly shared, low-generation-probability nucleotide sequences to deal with suspected cross-contamination and a sequencing artifact. A later analysis calculated a clonal expansion index for each public chain from normalized within-repertoire ranks of inferred template counts. Generation probabilities in a later analysis came from a VDJ recombination model fitted to out-of-frame rearrangements, and those results were checked against IGoR. In a later analysis, hypergeometric tests were used to score TCR-TCR, TCR-HLA and TCR-CMV co-occurrence, with a repertoire-size bias correction applied to TCR pairs. False discovery rates were estimated in a later analysis by permuting HLA or CMV assignments 20 times. In a later analysis, co-occurring TCRs were grouped using DBSCAN, with TCRdist sequence similarity added in when clustering inside HLA-allele-positive subsets. For co-occurrence clustering, repertoires with fewer than 30,000 or more than 120,000 public chains were excluded, along with five repertoires with anomalous nucleotide sharing. TCRdb re-hosts the immuneACCESS table, in-frame sequences only. Its copies lack some clones; in the studies checked, an unresolved V gene accounts for under half of them, and the cause for the rest is not known. That table gives V, J and clone size, and the DNA gave D and trimming. The sample table holds 160,000 or so clones, of which about 80% were seen once. The ten most abundant clones make up approximately 1.4% of the sample.

Regarding this clone: This receptor's antigen is unknown. No per-base quality is available; no much larger clone lies one base away.

The TCR sequence derives from a man aged 25-40 years in good health and CMV-seronegative. The chain employs TRBV6-5 and TRBJ2-7, and possibly TRBD1, on 5 matching bases. The specimen sequenced was PBMCs. The nucleotides are TGTGCCAGCAGTTACAAACGGACATTCTACGAGCAGTACTTC. It translates as CASSYKRTFYEQYF.